This T cell receptor (beta chain) was documented in a study of blood T cell repertoires in COVID-19. From germline, CDR1 is SGHNT and CDR2 YENEEA. Trimming removed 1 base from V and 7 bases from J; junction bases left unmatched: 4. This CDR3 contains 15 residues. Some clones are missing from TCRdb's copy, which holds only in-frame ones; the method was immunoSEQ multiplex PCR. The sample records 85,000 to 100,000 clones, about 81% being singletons. V and J are TRBV11-3 and TRBJ2-1; TRBD2 matches at 10 bases. The TCR originated in a woman aged 55-70 years with acute or convalescent COVID-19. Specimen: peripheral blood. Here the CDR3 DNA reads TGTGCCAGCAGCTTAGTAGCGGGGGGAGGGAATGAGCAGTTCTTC. This sequence encodes CASSLVAGGGNEQFF. The full variable domain, with the rest looked up from reference TRBV11-3 and TRBJ2-1, is EAGVVQSPRYKIIEKKQPVAFWCNPISGHNTLYWYLQNLGQGPELLIRYENEEAVDDSQLPKDRFSAERLKGVDSTLKIQPAELGDSAVYLCASSLVAGGGNEQFFGPGTRLTVL.